Below, 15 T cell receptor beta chains from the same sample are listed, as sequenced in a study of blood T cell repertoires in COVID-19. Assay: immunoSEQ multiplex PCR; the TCRdb copy retains only in-frame clones and omits some. The sample comprises roughly 250,000 clones, 65% to 90% of which are singletons, and over 2.5% rests with the top ten. Source material: peripheral blood. These receptors all come from a woman in her sixties or seventies with active or convalescent COVID-19.

In DNA form, the CDR3 reads TGTGCCAGCAGCCAAGAAGGGGGCAGGGCGACCGGGGAGCTGTTTTTT. Translation gives CASSQEGGRATGELFF. This sequence joins TRBV4-2 and TRBJ2-2, with 7 bases lining up with TRBD1. This CDR3 has 16 residues. CDR1 is LGHNA and CDR2 is YNFKEQ in the germline V gene. V trimming: 0 bases; J trimming: 5 bases; junction bases outside the gene matches: 6.

The chain joins TRBV11-2 to TRBJ2-3; no reliable D call. With 1 base removed from V and 4 bases from J, the gap between germline ends came to 9 bases. CDR1 SGHAT and CDR2 FQNNGV come from the germline V gene. This CDR3 region has 14 residues. This CDR3 is CASSLVTLSDTQYF. CDR3 coding DNA: TGTGCCAGCAGCTTAGTTACTCTATCAGATACGCAGTATTTT. Using reference TRBV11-2 and TRBJ2-3 for the parts outside the CDR3, the full variable domain is EAGVAQSPRYKIIEKRQSVAFWCNPISGHATLYWYQQILGQGPKLLIQFQNNGVVDDSQLPKDRFSAERLKGVDSTLKIQPAKLEDSAVYLCASSLVTLSDTQYFGPGTRLTVL.

The chain employs TRBV30 and TRBJ1-2; D is perhaps TRBD1 (6 bases). Germline V lookup: CDR1 GTSNPN, CDR2 SVGIG (reference sequence). The CDR3 totals 12 residues. V shed 1 base and J shed 7 bases, with 10 bases lying between them. DNA of the CDR3: TGTGCCTGGAGTGGGTACAGGGTTGGCTACACCTTC. Amino acid sequence: CAWSGYRVGYTF.

The J gene is TRBJ2-1, the V gene TRBV27; D is undetermined. This CDR3 comprises 14 residues. Trimming took off 2 bases at V and 6 bases at J, with 11 bases between the two ends. Germline CDR1 and CDR2: MNHEY and SMNVEV (reference sequence). The CDR3 nucleotides are TGTGCCAGCAGTTTAACCGCGACTCTCAATGAGCAGTTCTTC. Residues: CASSLTATLNEQFF.

The genes are TRBV7-2 and TRBJ2-3; 8 nucleotides match TRBD2. This CDR3 has 15 amino acids. The V and J ends lost 5 bases and 2 bases, in that order; junction bases with no gene match: 6. Per germline, CDR1 SGHTA and CDR2 FQGNSA. CDR3 in amino acids: CASSQPGGATDTQYF. CDR3 sequence (DNA): TGTGCCAGCAGCCAACCGGGAGGGGCCACAGATACGCAGTATTTT.

This chain links TRBV7-2 with TRBJ2-3; D not resolved. The length of the CDR3 is 14 residues. Looked up from germline, CDR1 is SGHTA and CDR2 is FQGNSA. V was shortened by 7 bases and J by 2 bases, with 13 bases between the two germline ends. CDR3 nucleotides: TGTGCCAGCACCGTTGGCGGAACCACAGATACGCAGTATTTT. Protein: CASTVGGTTDTQYF. Drawing the rest from reference TRBV7-2 and TRBJ2-3, the complete variable domain is GAGVSQSPSNKVTEKGKDVELRCDPISGHTALYWYRQSLGQGLEFLIYFQGNSAPDKSGLPSDRFSAERTGGSVSTLTIQRTQQEDSAVYLCASTVGGTTDTQYFGPGTRLTVL.

In its sample, this clone was seen once. The gene calls are TRBV5-5 and TRBJ2-2; TRBD1 agrees at 7 bases. V shed 0 bases, J shed 5 bases, and the junction held 7 bases outside the gene matches. Germline CDR1 is SGHKS and CDR2 is YYEKEE (reference sequence). The CDR3 extends over 16 amino acids. CDR3 in DNA: TGTGCCAGCAGCTTGGATCGGACAGGCCGTACCGGGGAGCTGTTTTTT. This sequence encodes CASSLDRTGRTGELFF.

This clone has just one count. The rearrangement uses TRBV4-3 and TRBJ2-2; D gene ambiguous. CDR1 is LGHNA, CDR2 YSLEER, per germline. The CDR3 sequence is 15 residues long. Trimming took 1 base from V and 1 from J, leaving 7 bases between them. The CDR3 loop is CASSQVRLNTGELFF. The CDR3 nucleotides read TGCGCCAGCAGCCAAGTCAGGTTGAACACCGGGGAGCTGTTTTTT.

The CDR3, as DNA: TGTGCCAGTAGTATGACGGCAGGCGGGGGCACTGAAGCTTTCTTT. It specifies CASSMTAGGGTEAFF. The chain uses TRBV19 and TRBJ1-1; possible D gene TRBD1, 5 bases. This CDR3 comprises 15 residues. V was trimmed by 3 bases and J by 4 bases, leaving 15 bases between them. CDR1 and CDR2 from the germline V gene are LNHDA and SQIVND (reference sequence).

The V call is TRBV21-1, the J call TRBJ1-1. TRBV21-1 is listed as a pseudogene. This CDR3 has 14 residues. The CDR3 is CAKGGEDLNTEAFF. Here the CDR3 DNA reads TGTGCCAAGGGAGGGGAAGACTTGAACACTGAAGCTTTCTTT.

The chain couples TRBV4-3 to TRBJ1-4; TRBD1 might be the D (5 bases). Germline CDR1 is LGHNA and CDR2 is YSLEER. This CDR3 contains 15 residues. The V end lost 0 bases, the J end lost 7 bases, and 12 bases lay between the germline ends. The CDR3 DNA is TGCGCCAGCAGCCAAGATGCGGGGGACGGTGAAAAACTGTTTTTT. Its translation is CASSQDAGDGEKLFF.

The chain has TRBV7-2 and TRBJ1-2; 11 nucleotides match TRBD1. J was trimmed by 6 bases and V by 5 bases; bases with no gene match: 11. The germline V gene encodes CDR1 SGHTA and CDR2 FQGNSA. CDR3 size: 16 residues. The CDR3: CASSPPLWTGGDGYTF. CDR3 bases: TGTGCCAGCAGCCCCCCCCTGTGGACAGGGGGCGATGGCTACACCTTC.

V and J are TRBV18 and TRBJ1-6; D call uncertain. The CDR3 has 13 amino acids. V shed 3 bases and J shed 8 bases, with 8 bases lying between them. The germline CDR1 and CDR2 sequences are KGHSH and LQKENI. In nucleotides, the CDR3 is TGTGCCAGCTCACCGTTCCCCGATTCACCCCTCCACTTT. Encoded protein: CASSPFPDSPLHF.

The chain has TRBV4-2 and TRBJ1-6; tentatively, D is TRBD1 (5 bases). CDR1 is LGHNA, CDR2 YNFKEQ, per germline. The CDR3 totals 15 residues. V was shortened by 0 bases and J by 4 bases, with 7 bases between the two germline ends. The CDR3 DNA is TGTGCCAGCAGCCAAGAGAAGGGGTATAATTCACCCCTCCACTTT. Protein: CASSQEKGYNSPLHF.

This chain links TRBV15 with TRBJ1-2; unclear D gene. This CDR3 spans 13 amino acids. V lost 5 bases, J lost 4 bases, and 11 bases lay in between. CDR1 and CDR2 from the germline V gene are LNHNV and YYDKDF (reference sequence). CDR3 sequence (DNA): TGTGCCACCAGCGGCGGACTGACCTATGGCTACACCTTC. It codes for CATSGGLTYGYTF.